The rows below give T cell receptor beta chains drawn from one sample of a study of T cell responses to AZD1222 COVID-19 vaccine. Here immunoSEQ multiplex PCR was the method, and the copy in TCRdb shows in-frame clones only, minus some. This sample yields approximately 190,000 clones, of which approximately 95% are seen a single time; less than 1.2% belongs to the top ten. The input for sequencing was peripheral blood, taken 28 days after the second AZD1222 dose. These TCRs come from an adult who received the AZD1222 COVID-19 vaccine. CDR3s include the opening cysteine and the closing phenylalanine or tryptophan. The D gene is left open where the match is weak. Only some rows state a clone size, as once, few, many or a class for expanded clones.

v_gene	abundance	d_gene	j_gene	CDR3aa	CDR3nt
TRBV10-1	-	-	TRBJ1-2	CASSSGTNYGYTF	TGCGCCAGCAGTTCGGGGACCAACTATGGCTACACCTTC
TRBV5-5	-	-	TRBJ1-2	CASSLAQAAGMMFGYTF	TGTGCCAGCAGCTTGGCTCAGGCGGCAGGGATGATGTTTGGCTACACCTTC
TRBV7-9	few	-	TRBJ1-1	CASRLDSLNTEAFF	TGTGCCAGCAGACTGGACAGCTTGAACACTGAAGCTTTCTTT
TRBV6-6	-	TRBD1	TRBJ1-5	CASEDRGRSNQPQHF	TGTGCCAGCGAAGACAGGGGGCGCAGCAATCAGCCCCAGCATTTT
TRBV7-9	-	-	TRBJ1-1	CASSLVTGGNTEAFF	TGTGCCAGCAGCTTAGTTACGGGAGGGAACACTGAAGCTTTCTTT
TRBV7-2	-	TRBD2	TRBJ2-7	CASSPGLAGNSYEQYF	TGTGCCAGCAGCCCGGGACTAGCGGGGAACTCCTACGAGCAGTACTTC
TRBV12-3/TRBV12-4	-	TRBD1	TRBJ1-1	CASRQGTGGEAFF	TGTGCCAGCAGACAGGGGACAGGGGGTGAAGCTTTCTTT
TRBV19	-	-	TRBJ1-5	CASSIDGTRSNQPQHF	TGTGCCAGTAGTATAGATGGGACACGGTCCAATCAGCCCCAGCATTTT
TRBV10-1	-	-	TRBJ2-2	CASSESRQTGELFF	TGCGCCAGCAGTGAGTCGCGACAGACCGGGGAGCTGTTTTTT
TRBV19	-	TRBD1	TRBJ1-5	CASRTTGVYSNQPQHF	TGTGCCAGTAGAACGACAGGGGTGTATAGCAATCAGCCCCAGCATTTT
TRBV5-4	-	-	TRBJ1-6	CASSLGLINSPLHF	TGTGCCAGCAGCTTGGGGCTGATTAATTCACCCCTCCACTTT
TRBV7-2	few	-	TRBJ1-5	CASSLAQQEGNQPQHF	TGTGCCAGCAGCTTAGCGCAACAGGAGGGCAATCAGCCCCAGCATTTT
TRBV12-3/TRBV12-4	-	-	TRBJ1-2	CASRRRHYGYTF	TGTGCCTCCAGGAGACGTCACTATGGCTACACCTTC
TRBV18	once	-	TRBJ1-1	CASSRTQSTEAFF	TGTGCCAGCTCTCGGACACAAAGCACTGAAGCTTTCTTT
TRBV27	-	-	TRBJ2-3	CASSSFPSDTQYF	TGTGCCAGCAGTTCCTTCCCCTCAGATACGCAGTATTTT
TRBV7-2	-	TRBD1	TRBJ1-2	CASSLAGRGVNYGYTF	TGTGCCAGCAGCTTAGCTGGCAGGGGGGTTAACTATGGCTACACCTTC
TRBV3-1/TRBV3-2	few	-	TRBJ2-2	CASSQAARGGGTGELFF	TGTGCCAGCAGCCAAGCCGCACGAGGGGGGGGCACCGGGGAGCTGTTTTTT
TRBV9	-	-	TRBJ1-3	CASSDFGNTIYF	TGTGCCAGCAGCGATTTCGGAAACACCATATATTTT
TRBV6-5	-	-	TRBJ1-2	CASSYGVRTGYGYTF	TGTGCCAGCAGTTACGGAGTCCGGACCGGATATGGCTACACCTTC
TRBV4-1	-	TRBD2	TRBJ2-5	CASSQGPSGGQETQYF	TGCGCCAGCAGCCAAGGGCCTAGCGGGGGGCAAGAGACCCAGTACTTC
TRBV28	few	-	TRBJ2-7	CASSLDGGPTYEQYF	TGTGCCAGCAGTTTAGACGGGGGGCCGACCTACGAGCAGTACTTC
TRBV5-8	few	TRBD2	TRBJ2-2	CASSLIGTTTGELFF	TGTGCCAGCAGCTTAATCGGGACTACCACCGGGGAGCTGTTTTTT
TRBV6-6	-	-	TRBJ2-6	CASSPEARAGANVLTF	TGTGCCAGCAGCCCCGAGGCCAGGGCAGGGGCCAACGTCCTGACTTTC
TRBV9	-	TRBD1	TRBJ2-2	CASSVETGVTGELFF	TGTGCCAGCAGCGTAGAAACAGGGGTCACCGGGGAGCTGTTTTTT
TRBV27	-	-	TRBJ2-3	CASRLVQGLTDTQYF	TGTGCCAGCAGGCTAGTTCAAGGTCTAACAGATACGCAGTATTTT
TRBV6-4	-	-	TRBJ1-2	CASSDSRHGGGYTF	TGTGCCAGCAGTGATAGCAGACATGGGGGAGGCTACACCTTC
TRBV2	-	-	TRBJ1-5	CASTDPNRRGEQPQHF	TGTGCCAGCACTGACCCAAATCGGCGAGGGGAACAGCCCCAGCATTTT
TRBV11-2	-	-	TRBJ2-7	CASSLGQYYEQYF	TGTGCCAGCAGCTTAGGACAGTACTACGAGCAGTACTTC
TRBV11-2	-	-	TRBJ1-5	CASSLDRGLNQPQHF	TGTGCCAGCAGCTTAGACAGGGGCCTCAATCAGCCCCAGCATTTT
TRBV2	once	-	TRBJ1-5	CASSQEVRSNQPQHF	TGTGCCAGCAGCCAAGAGGTCCGGAGCAATCAGCCCCAGCATTTT
TRBV3-1/TRBV3-2	-	-	TRBJ2-5	CASSQELQGEETQYF	TGTGCCAGCAGCCAAGAGCTCCAGGGTGAGGAGACCCAGTACTTC
TRBV7-9	-	TRBD2	TRBJ2-1	CASSSGTSGNYNEQFF	TGTGCCAGCAGCTCAGGGACTAGCGGCAACTACAATGAGCAGTTCTTC
TRBV25-1	-	TRBD1	TRBJ1-1	CASSGDSLGAFF	TGTGCCAGCAGTGGGGACAGTCTAGGGGCTTTCTTT
TRBV28	-	-	TRBJ1-2	CASSLWRKNYGYTF	TGTGCCAGCAGTTTATGGAGGAAAAACTATGGCTACACCTTC
TRBV5-1	-	-	TRBJ2-1	CASNRQGLGNEQFF	TGCGCCAGCAACAGGCAGGGGCTTGGGAATGAGCAGTTCTTC
TRBV15	-	-	TRBJ2-7	CATSRDIWDNSYEQYF	TGTGCCACCAGCAGAGATATATGGGACAACTCCTACGAGCAGTACTTC
TRBV5-1	-	-	TRBJ1-3	CASSFSMENSGNTIYF	TGCGCCAGCAGCTTTTCAATGGAAAACTCTGGAAACACCATATATTTT
TRBV5-5	-	TRBD1	TRBJ1-1	CASKLRTGGNTEAFF	TGTGCCAGCAAACTACGGACAGGGGGCAACACTGAAGCTTTCTTT
TRBV12-3/TRBV12-4	-	-	TRBJ1-1	CASSRQRAFF	TGTGCCAGCAGTCGACAGAGGGCTTTCTTT